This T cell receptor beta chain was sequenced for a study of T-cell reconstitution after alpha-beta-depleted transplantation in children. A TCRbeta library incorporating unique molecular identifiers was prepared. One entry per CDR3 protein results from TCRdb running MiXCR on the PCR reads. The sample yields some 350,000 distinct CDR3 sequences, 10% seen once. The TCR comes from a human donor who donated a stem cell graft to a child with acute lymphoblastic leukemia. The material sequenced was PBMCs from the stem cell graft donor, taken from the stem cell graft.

CDR3 in DNA: TGTGCCATCAGCCCCGGGGTCAGCGGGAGCTCCTACAATGAGCAGTTCTTC. This sequence encodes CAISPGVSGSSYNEQFF. The rearrangement uses TRBV10-3 and TRBJ2-1; 8 nucleotides agree with TRBD2. Germline CDR1 ENHRY, CDR2 SYGVKD. The CDR3 covers 17 residues. V lost 6 bases, J lost 0 bases, and 10 bases stayed unmatched.